Following are 25 T cell receptor beta chains from one sample sequenced in a study of blood T cell repertoires in COVID-19. Some clones are missing from TCRdb's copy, which holds only in-frame ones; the method was immunoSEQ multiplex PCR. The table records approximately 260,000 clones, more than 85% of them present only once. The sample consisted of peripheral blood. Receptors originate from a man aged 18 to 30 with active or convalescent COVID-19.

The count of this clone is one. V is TRBV6-6 and J is TRBJ2-7; 7 bases match TRBD2. Germline CDR1 is MNHNY and CDR2 is SVGAGI (reference sequence). The CDR3 sequence is 14 residues long. J gave up 7 bases and V 4 bases, and 10 bases lay outside the gene matches. The CDR3 loop is CASSLAGRAFEQYF. The CDR3 DNA follows: TGTGCCAGCAGTTTAGCGGGCAGGGCCTTTGAGCAGTACTTC.

This chain connects TRBV7-6 to TRBJ1-1, with 8 bases that match TRBD1. Germline assignment: CDR1 SGHVS and CDR2 FNYEAQ. With V trimmed by 5 bases and J by 10 bases, 15 bases remained unmatched. This CDR3 is 15 amino acids long. The CDR3 DNA reads TGTGCCAGCAGCCCCGGAGGACAGGGCGCCATGCTAGCTTTCTTT. Translated, it gives CASSPGGQGAMLAFF. Drawing the rest from reference TRBV7-6 and TRBJ1-1, the complete variable domain is GAGVSQSPRYKVTKRGQDVALRCDPISGHVSLYWYRQALGQGPEFLTYFNYEAQQDKSGLPNDRFSAERPEGSISTLTIQRTEQRDSAMYRCASSPGGQGAMLAFFGQGTRLTVV.

In DNA, the CDR3 is TGTGCCACCAGCGTAGGGGGTGCCCAAGAGACCCAGTACTTC. It codes for CATSVGGAQETQYF. The chain uses TRBV15 and TRBJ2-5; possible D gene TRBD1, 6 bases. CDR1 and CDR2 from the germline V gene are LNHNV and YYDKDF (reference sequence). V was trimmed by 5 bases and J by 1 base, leaving 11 bases between them. This CDR3 is built from 14 residues.

This chain uses TRBV5-1 with TRBJ2-3; 7 positions match TRBD1. CDR1 is SGHRS, CDR2 YFSETQ, per germline. After removal of 2 bases from V and 3 bases from J, the junction contained 3 bases not matched to a gene. This CDR3 is 14 amino acids long. CDR3 sequence: CASSFARGTDTQYF. CDR3 in DNA: TGCGCCAGCAGCTTTGCCAGGGGGACAGATACGCAGTATTTT. Combining the CDR3 with reference TRBV5-1 and TRBJ2-3 gives the whole variable domain KAGVTQTPRYLIKTRGQQVTLSCSPISGHRSVSWYQQTPGQGLQFLFEYFSETQRNKGNFPGRFSGRQFSNSRSEMNVSTLELGDSALYLCASSFARGTDTQYFGPGTRLTVL.

This chain's CDR3 is CASSQGGQGDTGELFF. CDR3 coding DNA: TGTGCCAGCAGCCAAGGTGGGCAGGGGGACACCGGGGAGCTGTTTTTT. The genes are TRBV14 and TRBJ2-2, with 7 bases that match TRBD1. The CDR3 runs 16 residues. Losses at the gene ends were 1 base for V and 3 bases for J; bases not matched to a gene: 5. Germline CDR1 is SGHDN and CDR2 is FVKESK.

The rearrangement links TRBV5-1 to TRBJ1-1; the D gene is possibly TRBD1 (5 bases). CDR3 length: 21 amino acids. Trimming took 3 bases from V and 2 from J, leaving 32 bases between them. CDR1 SGHRS and CDR2 YFSETQ come from the germline V gene. CDR3 residues: CASSSRISRQPGWGQNTEAFF. CDR3 nucleotide sequence: TGCGCCAGCAGCTCGCGAATCTCCCGACAGCCCGGCTGGGGCCAAAACACTGAAGCTTTCTTT.

The chain is built from TRBV4-1 and TRBJ1-4, with a tentative D call TRBD1 (5 bases). Germline loops: CDR1 MGHRA, CDR2 YSYEKL. The CDR3 length is 16 residues. Between the trimmed V and J ends, which lost 4 bases and 8 bases, there was a span of 20 bases. The CDR3 DNA reads as TGCGCCAGCAGCCCCGTACATGGTACACAGGTGGAAAAACTGTTTTTT. Translating gives CASSPVHGTQVEKLFF.

This clone was counted only a few times. The chain uses TRBV2 and TRBJ2-7; 8 nucleotides match TRBD2. Germline V lookup: CDR1 SNHLY, CDR2 FYNNEI. This CDR3 spans 13 amino acids. V shed 6 bases, J shed 6 bases, and the junction held 7 bases outside the gene matches. CDR3 sequence reads: CASRGGLAGEQYF. The CDR3 DNA sequence: TGTGCCAGCAGAGGCGGCCTAGCGGGCGAGCAGTACTTC. Filled out from reference TRBV2 and TRBJ2-7, the complete variable domain reads EPEVTQTPSHQVTQMGQEVILRCVPISNHLYFYWYRQILGQKVEFLVSFYNNEISEKSEIFDDQFSVERPDGSNFTLKIRSTKLEDSAMYFCASRGGLAGEQYFGPGTRLTVT.

The chain uses TRBV6-5 and TRBJ2-1, with 10 bases lining up with TRBD1. Per the germline V gene, CDR1 is MNHEY and CDR2 is SVGAGI. The CDR3 contains 14 residues. Trimming at V came to 6 bases and at J to 5 bases, leaving 4 bases not matched to a gene. In nucleotides, the CDR3 is TGTGCCAGCAGCCGACAGGGGGCGAACAATGAGCAGTTCTTC. As protein: CASSRQGANNEQFF.

V is TRBV12-3 or TRBV12-4 and J is TRBJ1-1; 7 positions agree with TRBD1. V shed 8 bases and J 10 bases; nucleotides not matched to a gene: 10. The CDR3 extends over 12 amino acids. The CDR3 loop is CASGPDRVGAFF. The DNA of the CDR3 is TGTGCCAGCGGACCCGACAGGGTTGGAGCTTTCTTT.

The V call is TRBV13, the J call TRBJ2-3, with D unresolved. The V and J ends lost 2 bases and 5 bases respectively, with 5 bases between them. Germline CDR1 reads PRHDT; CDR2 reads FYEKMQ (reference sequence). The CDR3 is 12 residues long. DNA for the CDR3: TGTGCCAGCAGCTTATTAAAAGATACGCAGTATTTT. This encodes CASSLLKDTQYF.

The gene calls are TRBV6-5 and TRBJ2-7; D is perhaps TRBD2 (7 bases). The V end lost 6 bases, the J end lost 1 base, and 13 bases lay between the germline ends. Germline CDR1 MNHEY, CDR2 SVGAGI. The CDR3 sequence is 14 residues long. The DNA for the CDR3 is TGTGCCAGCAGCGCGGGGGCCGGATCCTACGAGCAGTACTTC. This sequence encodes CASSAGAGSYEQYF.

This clone has only one observation. The chain joins TRBV5-1 to TRBJ1-6; possibly TRBD1 for D (5 bases). There are 14 residues in the CDR3. With 2 bases removed from V and 9 bases from J, the gap between germline ends came to 12 bases. Per germline, CDR1 SGHRS and CDR2 YFSETQ. The CDR3 region is CASSLQEAGSPLHF. CDR3 nucleotides: TGCGCCAGCAGCTTACAGGAAGCCGGTTCACCCCTCCACTTT.

This rearrangement joins TRBV28 to TRBJ1-3; D gene uncertain. Germline CDR1 MDHEN, CDR2 SYDVKM. The CDR3 loop spans 15 amino acids. The V gene lost 3 bases and the J gene lost 0 bases, with 9 bases spanning the gap. The DNA of the CDR3 is TGTGCCAGCAGTTTTAAGCCTAGCTCTGGAAACACCATATATTTT. Its protein product is CASSFKPSSGNTIYF.

The CDR3 loop is CAISQQVSSIMNTEAFF. The CDR3, as DNA: TGTGCCATCAGTCAACAGGTATCGTCGATTATGAACACTGAAGCTTTCTTT. V gene TRBV10-3 combines with J gene TRBJ1-1; a possible D gene is TRBD1 (5 bases). The CDR3 totals 17 residues. Germline CDR1 ENHRY, CDR2 SYGVKD. The V gene lost 5 bases and the J gene lost 0 bases, with 19 bases spanning the gap.

J is TRBJ2-7 and V is TRBV4-1; D remains ambiguous. The germline V gene has CDR1 MGHRA and CDR2 YSYEKL. Trimming cost V 0 bases and J 7 bases, with 13 bases left between them. The CDR3 sequence is 14 residues long. CDR3 protein: CASSQDRGVWEQYF. CDR3 in DNA: TGCGCCAGCAGCCAAGATAGAGGTGTGTGGGAGCAGTACTTC.

The genes are TRBV6-5 and TRBJ2-5, with 8 bases matching TRBD2. From germline, CDR1 is MNHEY and CDR2 SVGAGI. The CDR3 sequence is 14 residues long. V dropped 4 bases and J dropped 5; count of bases not matched to a gene: 6. CDR3 residues: CASSSIGGGETQYF. DNA of the CDR3: TGTGCCAGCAGTTCCATCGGGGGGGGTGAGACCCAGTACTTC.

J is TRBJ1-1 and V is TRBV5-1; TRBD1 is a possible D gene (6 bases). Germline CDR1 is SGHRS and CDR2 is YFSETQ. Trimming stripped 4 bases from V and 3 bases from J, with 10 bases between. CDR3 size: 13 residues. The CDR3 bases are TGCGCCAGCAGCACCGGACAGTACACTGAAGCTTTCTTT. Translated, it gives CASSTGQYTEAFF.

Only one count was recorded for this clone. This chain connects TRBV6-4 to TRBJ1-1; tentatively, D is TRBD1 (5 bases). Trimming pared 6 bases from V and 8 bases from J, leaving 7 bases between. Germline CDR1 MRHNA, CDR2 SNTAGT. This CDR3 spans 10 amino acids. CDR3 sequence reads: CASRKGEAFF. The DNA for the CDR3 is TGTGCCAGCAGGAAGGGGGAAGCTTTCTTT.

The chain uses TRBV12-3 or TRBV12-4 and TRBJ2-7; a weak D match, TRBD2 (6 bases). The CDR3 contains 12 residues. Between the trimmed V and J ends, which lost 3 bases and 6 bases, there was a span of 9 bases. CDR3 amino acids: CASSLGGGEQYF. Written as DNA, the CDR3 is TGTGCCAGCAGTTTGGGGGGTGGCGAGCAGTACTTC.

The V call is TRBV6-6, the J call TRBJ1-5; D gene ambiguous. The CDR3 sequence is 17 residues long. The germline V gene encodes CDR1 MNHNY and CDR2 SVGAGI (reference sequence). Trimming pared 5 bases from V and 3 bases from J, leaving 20 bases between. Here the CDR3 reads CASSPTGTRHTNQPQHF. CDR3 in DNA: TGTGCCAGCAGTCCTACTGGTACCCGACATACCAATCAGCCCCAGCATTTT.

The gene calls are TRBV30 and TRBJ2-5; the D gene is possibly TRBD2 (6 bases). The germline V and J ends were trimmed by 1 base and 3 bases, with 21 bases remaining between them. CDR1 is GTSNPN, CDR2 SVGIG, per germline (reference sequence). This CDR3 has 17 amino acids. CDR3 sequence (DNA): TGTGCCTGGAGTGATACAGCGGGTACTTTACATGAAGAGACCCAGTACTTC. It specifies CAWSDTAGTLHEETQYF.

The CDR3 here is CASSDSGRFTNEQFF. Here the CDR3 DNA reads TGTGCCAGTAGTGACAGCGGGAGGTTCACCAATGAGCAGTTCTTC. The V and J genes are TRBV19 and TRBJ2-1; 9 nucleotides agree with TRBD2. V lost 5 bases to trimming and J lost 6 bases; unmatched junction nucleotides: 8. Germline CDR1 and CDR2: LNHDA and SQIVND (reference sequence). The CDR3 spans 15 residues. Full variable domain (outside the CDR3, taken from reference TRBV19 and TRBJ2-1): DGGITQSPKYLFRKEGQNVTLSCEQNLNHDAMYWYRQDPGQGLRLIYYSQIVNDFQKGDIAEGYSVSREKKESFPLTVTSAQKNPTAFYLCASSDSGRFTNEQFFGPGTRLTVL.

The chain links TRBV5-1 to TRBJ2-2; maybe TRBD2 (5 bases). CDR3 size: 16 residues. The germline V gene has CDR1 SGHRS and CDR2 YFSETQ. V was shortened by 0 bases and J by 6 bases, with 15 bases between the two germline ends. The chain's CDR3 is CASSLVLSGKAGELFF. The CDR3 DNA reads TGCGCCAGCAGCTTGGTTCTTTCGGGGAAAGCCGGGGAGCTGTTTTTT.

The rearrangement uses TRBV28 and TRBJ2-7, with 7 bases matching TRBD1. With V trimmed by 7 bases and J by 2 bases, 11 bases remained unmatched. Germline lookup yields CDR1 MDHEN and CDR2 SYDVKM. CDR3 length: 15 residues. In DNA form, the CDR3 reads TGTGCCAGCATTTCCGGACAGGCTGGACCCTACGAGCAGTACTTC. Translating it yields CASISGQAGPYEQYF.